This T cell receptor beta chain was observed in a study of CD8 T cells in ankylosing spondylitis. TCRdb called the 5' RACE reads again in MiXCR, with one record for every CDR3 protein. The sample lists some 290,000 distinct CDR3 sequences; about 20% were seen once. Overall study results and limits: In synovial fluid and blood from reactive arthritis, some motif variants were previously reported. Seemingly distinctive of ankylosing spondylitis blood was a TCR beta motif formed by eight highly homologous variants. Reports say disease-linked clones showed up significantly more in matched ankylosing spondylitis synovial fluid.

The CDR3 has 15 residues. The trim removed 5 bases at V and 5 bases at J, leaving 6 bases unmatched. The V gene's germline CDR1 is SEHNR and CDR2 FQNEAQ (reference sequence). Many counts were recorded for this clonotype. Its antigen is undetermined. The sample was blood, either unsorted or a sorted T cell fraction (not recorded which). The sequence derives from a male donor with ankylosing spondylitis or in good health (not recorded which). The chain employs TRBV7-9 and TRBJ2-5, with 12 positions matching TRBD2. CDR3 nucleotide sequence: TGTGCCAGCAGCCCGACGACTAGCGGGAGTGAGACCCAGTACTTC. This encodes CASSPTTSGSETQYF.